The clone carrying this TCR beta chain was observed a few times. The same CDR3 can be traced to other DNA sequences in this sample. The length of the CDR3 is 13 residues. Germline CDR1 and CDR2: SGDLS and YYNGEE. V was pared by 3 bases and J by 4 bases, with 10 bases between. The data stem from a study of blood T cell repertoires in COVID-19. Sequencing was performed with immunoSEQ multiplex PCR; in TCRdb, only in-frame clones are kept and a portion is missing. The repertoire holds about 220,000 clones, with 65% to 85% as singletons. This sequence originates from a woman aged 55-70 years with acute or convalescent COVID-19. Material for sequencing was peripheral blood. The chain links TRBV9 to TRBJ1-1, with a tentative D call TRBD1 (5 bases). This CDR3 reads CASSAGGSTEAFF. The CDR3 DNA reads TGTGCCAGCAGCGCCGGGGGTAGCACTGAAGCTTTCTTT.